Following are 15 T cell receptor beta chains from one sample sequenced in a study of TIL therapy for anti-PD-1-resistant metastatic lung cancer. The time point here: pre-treatment sample, taken before nivolumab and TIL therapy. Sequencing used immunoSEQ v3. Profiling relied on immunoSEQ multiplex PCR, and the TCRdb table lists in-frame clones only, not all of them. This table has tens of thousands of clones, 86% appearing once. The material sequenced was blood, taken at baseline. The receptors originated from a person aged 25 to 85 with non-small cell lung cancer.

The J gene is TRBJ2-5, the V gene TRBV7-2, with TRBD2 as a possible D gene (5 bases). Germline CDR1 SGHTA, CDR2 FQGNSA. The CDR3 runs 13 residues. The V and J ends lost 4 bases and 1 base respectively, with 7 bases between them. The DNA of the CDR3 is TGTGCCAGCAGCTCTAGCTTCCAAGAGACCCAGTACTTC. It encodes CASSSSFQETQYF. The full variable domain, in which reference TRBV7-2 and TRBJ2-5 provide the parts outside the CDR3, is GAGVSQSPSNKVTEKGKDVELRCDPISGHTALYWYRQSLGQGLEFLIYFQGNSAPDKSGLPSDRFSAERTGGSVSTLTIQRTQQEDSAVYLCASSSSFQETQYFGPGTRLLVL.

The gene calls are TRBV7-9 and TRBJ2-7, with TRBD2 matching over 9 bases. V shed 6 bases and J 5 bases; nucleotides not matched to a gene: 8. The germline gives CDR1 SEHNR, CDR2 FQNEAQ (reference sequence). The CDR3 extends over 14 amino acids. Here the CDR3 reads CASRSSGGHNEQYF. CDR3 DNA sequence: TGTGCCAGCAGATCCAGCGGGGGGCACAACGAGCAGTACTTC.

The genes are TRBV28 and TRBJ1-4; TRBD1 agrees at 8 bases. Trimming took 6 bases from V and 7 from J; bases not matched to a gene: 7. Germline V gene lookup returns CDR1 MDHEN and CDR2 SYDVKM. This CDR3 has 14 amino acids. The CDR3 bases are TGTGCCAGCAGCTCCCCGACAGGGGCTGAAAAACTGTTTTTT. Translated: CASSSPTGAEKLFF.

The genes are TRBV6-5 and TRBJ1-2; D perhaps matches TRBD1 (6 bases). The CDR3 extends over 15 amino acids. Germline V lookup: CDR1 MNHEY, CDR2 SVGAGI. Deletions cut 0 bases from V and 6 bases from J, with 14 bases between. The CDR3 nucleotides are TGTGCCAGCAGTTACTCTTCACGGACAGCACATGGCTACACCTTC. It codes for CASSYSSRTAHGYTF.

The chain joins TRBV7-2 to TRBJ1-5, with TRBD1 matching over 7 bases. The ends lost 6 bases at V and 1 base at J; junction bases unmatched: 6. CDR3 size: 15 residues. Germline lookup yields CDR1 SGHTA and CDR2 FQGNSA. The CDR3 loop is CASSPTGASNQPQHF. DNA of the CDR3: TGTGCCAGCAGTCCCACAGGGGCGAGCAATCAGCCCCAGCATTTT.

The J gene is TRBJ2-7, the V gene TRBV7-9; D remains ambiguous. The CDR3 spans 14 residues. CDR1 is SEHNR and CDR2 is FQNEAQ in the germline V gene (reference sequence). Trimming shortened V by 1 base and J by 2 bases, and 9 bases separated the two germline ends. CDR3 DNA: TGTGCCAGCAGCTTAGGTGGCGTCCCCTACGAGCAGTACTTC. It specifies CASSLGGVPYEQYF.

This clone was counted between two and nine times. DNA for the CDR3: TGTGCCAGCAGCTCAAGACTAGCGGGGAACACCGGGGAGCTGTTTTTT. Amino acids: CASSSRLAGNTGELFF. V usage is TRBV7-6 and J usage is TRBJ2-2, with 10 nucleotides matching TRBD2. This CDR3 is built from 16 residues. Germline values: CDR1 SGHVS, CDR2 FNYEAQ. Losses at the gene ends were 4 bases for V and 1 base for J; bases not matched to a gene: 3.

The J gene is TRBJ2-7, the V gene TRBV5-3; no clear D gene. TRBV5-3 falls under the ORF class, with uncertain function. This CDR3 is 11 amino acids long. V was trimmed by 4 bases and J by 9 bases, leaving 11 bases between them. The CDR3: CARSAQTGQYF. The CDR3 DNA reads TGTGCCAGAAGCGCCCAGACCGGGCAGTACTTC.

The CDR3 coding sequence is TGTGCCAGCAGCTCAGGGTCTGGAAACACCATATATTTT. This gives the protein CASSSGSGNTIYF. The chain carries TRBV11-2 and TRBJ1-3; D is perhaps TRBD1 (5 bases). Trimming stripped 4 bases from V and 1 base from J, with 5 bases between. The CDR3 length is 13 residues. In germline, CDR1 is SGHAT, CDR2 FQNNGV.

V gene TRBV6-5 combines with J gene TRBJ2-7; TRBD1 might be the D (6 bases). The length of the CDR3 is 14 residues. The germline gives CDR1 MNHEY, CDR2 SVGAGI. V shed 10 bases and J shed 0 bases, with 16 bases lying between them. CDR3 nucleotide sequence: TGTGCCACACAGGAAGGGACATTCTCCTACGAGCAGTACTTC. This codes for CATQEGTFSYEQYF.

This rearrangement joins TRBV27 to TRBJ2-3; the D gene is possibly TRBD2 (5 bases). From germline, CDR1 is MNHEY and CDR2 SMNVEV (reference sequence). CDR3 size: 17 residues. Trimming cost V 7 bases and J 0 bases, with 20 bases left between them. CDR3 bases: TGTGCCAGCATGACTGTATTTAGGACTCCTAGCACAGATACGCAGTATTTT. This codes for CASMTVFRTPSTDTQYF.

V is TRBV6-2 or TRBV6-3 and J is TRBJ2-3; 11 bases align to TRBD2. This CDR3 region has 15 residues. Germline lookup yields CDR1 MNHEY and CDR2 SVGEGT. Unmatched junction bases numbered 8, after V lost 5 bases and J lost 7 bases. The CDR3 nucleotides are TGTGCCAGCAGTCAACCCGGGACTAGCGGCTATACGCAGTATTTT. Translation: CASSQPGTSGYTQYF.

The chain uses TRBV3-1 (or the pseudogene TRBV3-2) and TRBJ2-2, with a tentative D call TRBD2 (5 bases). This CDR3 region has 17 residues. Germline V CDR1 and CDR2: LGHDT, YNNKEL (reference sequence). V was trimmed by 1 base and J by 8 bases, leaving 20 bases between them. The CDR3 DNA reads as TGTGCCAGCAGCCAAGCAGCCGGACTCCTTAGTCCGGGGGAGCTGTTTTTT. Protein sequence: CASSQAAGLLSPGELFF.

V gene TRBV27 combines with J gene TRBJ2-2; 13 bases are a match to TRBD2. CDR3 length: 17 residues. V lost 7 bases to trimming and J lost 4 bases; unmatched junction nucleotides: 9. Per germline, CDR1 MNHEY and CDR2 SMNVEV (reference sequence). The CDR3: CASTGTSGKVLTGELFF. The CDR3, as DNA: TGTGCCAGCACCGGGACTAGCGGGAAAGTACTCACCGGGGAGCTGTTTTTT.

The chain has TRBV20-1 and TRBJ2-7, with 10 bases matching TRBD1. The J segment lost 9 bases and the V segment lost 3 bases, leaving 8 bases of the junction unmatched. The CDR3 extends over 13 amino acids. In germline, CDR1 is DFQATT, CDR2 SNEGSKA (reference sequence). DNA of the CDR3: TGCAGTGCTAGTTGGGACAGGGGTAAGGGGCAGTACTTC. This translates into CSASWDRGKGQYF.